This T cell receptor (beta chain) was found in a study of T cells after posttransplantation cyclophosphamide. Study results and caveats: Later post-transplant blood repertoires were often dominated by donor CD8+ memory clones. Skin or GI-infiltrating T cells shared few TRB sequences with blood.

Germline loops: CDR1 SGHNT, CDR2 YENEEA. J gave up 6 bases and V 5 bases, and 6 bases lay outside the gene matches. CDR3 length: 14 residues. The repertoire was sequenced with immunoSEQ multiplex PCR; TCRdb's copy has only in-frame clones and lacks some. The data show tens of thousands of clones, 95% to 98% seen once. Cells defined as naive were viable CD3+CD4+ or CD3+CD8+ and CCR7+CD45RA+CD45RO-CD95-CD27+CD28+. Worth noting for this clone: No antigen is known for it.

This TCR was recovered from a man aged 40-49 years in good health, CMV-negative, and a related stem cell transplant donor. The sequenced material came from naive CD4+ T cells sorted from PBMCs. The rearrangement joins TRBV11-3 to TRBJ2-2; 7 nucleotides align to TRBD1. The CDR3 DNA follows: TGTGCCAGCAGCCCCACAGGGGCCCCCGGGGAGCTGTTTTTT. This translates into CASSPTGAPGELFF.